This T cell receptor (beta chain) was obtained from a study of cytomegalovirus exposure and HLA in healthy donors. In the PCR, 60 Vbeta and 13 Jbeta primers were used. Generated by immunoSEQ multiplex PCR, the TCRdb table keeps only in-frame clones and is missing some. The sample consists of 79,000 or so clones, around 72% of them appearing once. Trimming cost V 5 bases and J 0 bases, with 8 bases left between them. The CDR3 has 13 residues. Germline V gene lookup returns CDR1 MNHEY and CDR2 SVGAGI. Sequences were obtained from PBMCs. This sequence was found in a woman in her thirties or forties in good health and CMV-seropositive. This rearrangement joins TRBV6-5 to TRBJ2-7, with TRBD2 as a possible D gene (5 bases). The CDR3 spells CASSPEASYEQYF. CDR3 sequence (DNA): TGTGCCAGCAGTCCGGAGGCCTCCTACGAGCAGTACTTC.